The clone carrying this T cell receptor (beta chain) is a singleton in its sample. What it binds is not known. The CDR3 contains 11 residues. In germline, CDR1 is DFQATT, CDR2 SNEGSKA (reference sequence). The V and J ends lost 5 bases and 7 bases respectively, with 8 bases between them. A J-beta primer mix and a sample-barcoded 5' primer were used in a second PCR of roughly 6 to 11 cycles. TCRdb fed the 5' RACE reads into MiXCR, producing one record per CDR3 protein. The table lists about 1.5 million distinct CDR3 sequences, roughly 43% of them singletons. This entry comes from a study of blood T cells in healthy people across ages. Aged roughly 6 to 100, donors were systemically healthy Caucasians from Russia. Study-wide results and limits: A roughly linear age-dependent decrease characterized TCR beta diversity per million T cells.

Sequencing was done on a sample of blood. This chain joins TRBV20-1 and TRBJ1-4; no reliable D call. The source is a young woman in good health. CDR3 DNA sequence: TGCAGTGCTGGACGGGGTGAAAAACTGTTTTTT. It is translated as CSAGRGEKLFF.